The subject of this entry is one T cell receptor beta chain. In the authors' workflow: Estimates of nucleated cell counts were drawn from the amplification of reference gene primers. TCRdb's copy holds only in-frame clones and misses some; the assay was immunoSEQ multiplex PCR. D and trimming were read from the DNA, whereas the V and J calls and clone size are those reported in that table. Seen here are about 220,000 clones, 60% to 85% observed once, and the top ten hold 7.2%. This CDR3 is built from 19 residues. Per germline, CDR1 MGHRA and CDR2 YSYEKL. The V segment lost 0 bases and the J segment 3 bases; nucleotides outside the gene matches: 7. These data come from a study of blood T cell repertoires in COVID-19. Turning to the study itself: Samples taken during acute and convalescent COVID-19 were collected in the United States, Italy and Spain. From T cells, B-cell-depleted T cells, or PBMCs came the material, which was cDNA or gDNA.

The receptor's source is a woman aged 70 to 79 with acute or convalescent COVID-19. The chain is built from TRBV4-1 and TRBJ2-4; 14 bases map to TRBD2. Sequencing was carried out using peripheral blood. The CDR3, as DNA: TGCGCCAGCAGCCAAGAGGGGACTAGCGGGGGCTCGGTCAAAAACATTCAGTACTTC. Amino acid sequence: CASSQEGTSGGSVKNIQYF.